The 17 T cell receptor beta chains below all came from one sample that was sequenced in a study of T cell responses to AZD1222 COVID-19 vaccine. TCRdb's table, derived via immunoSEQ multiplex PCR, lists solely in-frame clones and lacks some. The sample holds some 150,000 clones, approximately 90% seen once. The sequencing used peripheral blood, collected 28 days after the second AZD1222 dose. These receptors originate from an adult who received the AZD1222 COVID-19 vaccine.

This chain connects TRBV18 to TRBJ1-4; D remains ambiguous. The CDR3 length is 14 residues. The V end lost 5 bases, the J end lost 7 bases, and 14 bases lay between the germline ends. The germline CDR1 and CDR2 sequences are KGHSH and LQKENI. The CDR3 region is CASSDDGNPEKLFF. The CDR3 DNA is TGTGCCAGCTCAGATGACGGGAACCCTGAAAAACTGTTTTTT. Filled out from reference TRBV18 and TRBJ1-4, the complete variable domain reads NAGVMQNPRHLVRRRGQEARLRCSPMKGHSHVYWYRQLPEEGLKFMVYLQKENIIDESGMPKERFSAEFPKEGPSILRIQQVVRGDSAAYFCASSDDGNPEKLFFGSGTQLSVL.

The chain recombines TRBV2 with TRBJ2-2, with 13 nucleotides matching TRBD2. The CDR3 is made up of 16 amino acids. V was clipped by 5 bases and J by 1 base; unmatched bases: 1. Germline assignment: CDR1 SNHLY and CDR2 FYNNEI. CDR3 sequence reads: CASSRLAGGNTGELFF. The DNA for the CDR3 is TGTGCCAGCAGTCGACTAGCGGGGGGGAACACCGGGGAGCTGTTTTTT.

This chain uses TRBV19 with TRBJ1-5; the match to TRBD1 covers 8 bases. Germline CDR1 is LNHDA and CDR2 is SQIVND (reference sequence). V lost 5 bases and J lost 5; bases outside the gene matches: 8. This CDR3 spans 15 amino acids. CDR3 loop: CASSLRTGTDQPQHF. The CDR3 DNA reads TGTGCCAGTAGTCTCCGGACAGGGACGGATCAGCCCCAGCATTTT.

This clone was seen once. The V call is TRBV3-1 (or the pseudogene TRBV3-2), the J call TRBJ1-3; D is uncertain. The CDR3 runs 13 residues. Germline lookup yields CDR1 LGHDT and CDR2 YNNKEL (reference sequence). V gave up 2 bases and J gave up 3 bases, with 5 bases separating them. DNA of the CDR3: TGTGCCAGCAGCCAAATGGGTGGAAACACCATATATTTT. Its translation is CASSQMGGNTIYF.

The genes are TRBV7-8 and TRBJ2-6; no clear D gene. The germline CDR1 and CDR2 sequences are SGHVS and FQNEAQ. This CDR3 has 16 amino acids. V lost 2 bases and J lost 1, with 9 bases in between. The CDR3 bases are TGTGCCAGCAGCTTACCAAGGGCATCTGGGGCCAACGTCCTGACTTTC. Amino acids: CASSLPRASGANVLTF.

This chain uses TRBV2 with TRBJ2-1; D is unclear. The ends were cut back, 2 bases at V and 0 bases at J, with 11 bases in the middle. In germline, CDR1 is SNHLY, CDR2 FYNNEI. The CDR3 runs to 16 residues. CDR3 residues: CASSETVGSSYNEQFF. The CDR3 region has the DNA TGTGCCAGCAGTGAAACTGTGGGTAGCTCCTACAATGAGCAGTTCTTC. The full variable domain, its missing parts supplied by reference TRBV2 and TRBJ2-1, is EPEVTQTPSHQVTQMGQEVILRCVPISNHLYFYWYRQILGQKVEFLVSFYNNEISEKSEIFDDQFSVERPDGSNFTLKIRSTKLEDSAMYFCASSETVGSSYNEQFFGPGTRLTVL.

The V call is TRBV28, the J call TRBJ2-1; TRBD2 aligns across 10 bases. Germline lookup yields CDR1 MDHEN and CDR2 SYDVKM. V was pared by 8 bases and J by 4 bases, with 5 bases of the junction left unmatched. The CDR3 extends over 14 amino acids. CDR3 sequence reads: CASQTSGLYNEQFF. DNA of the CDR3: TGTGCCAGCCAGACTAGCGGGTTATACAATGAGCAGTTCTTC.

The chain employs TRBV30 and TRBJ1-1; 7 bases align to TRBD1. This CDR3 spans 13 amino acids. V lost 4 bases, J lost 5 bases, and 7 bases stayed unmatched. Germline CDR1 GTSNPN, CDR2 SVGIG (reference sequence). CDR3 region: CAWTQGGETEAFF. Written as DNA, the CDR3 is TGTGCCTGGACTCAGGGGGGGGAGACTGAAGCTTTCTTT.

The chain employs TRBV2 and TRBJ1-2; D gene unclear. The V gene lost 5 bases and the J gene lost 2 bases, with 6 bases spanning the gap. CDR1 is SNHLY and CDR2 is FYNNEI in the germline V gene. The CDR3 extends over 12 amino acids. CDR3 in amino acids: CASSRENYGYTF. The CDR3 DNA reads TGTGCCAGCAGTAGGGAGAACTATGGCTACACCTTC.

The chain is built from TRBV14 and TRBJ2-1; D ambiguous. From germline, CDR1 is SGHDN and CDR2 FVKESK. Between the trimmed V and J ends, which lost 1 base and 9 bases, there was a span of 19 bases. CDR3 length equals 16 residues. As DNA, the CDR3 is TGTGCCAGCAGCCAAGCTAAAATGGAATATTTCGGTGAGCAGTTCTTC. As protein: CASSQAKMEYFGEQFF.

This chain joins TRBV6-2 or TRBV6-3 and TRBJ2-1, with D hard to call. The length of the CDR3 is 13 residues. CDR1 MNHEY and CDR2 SVGEGT come from the germline V gene. Trimming took 2 bases from V and 3 from J, leaving 5 bases between them. Written as DNA, the CDR3 is TGTGCCAGCAGTTACACTAACTACAATGAGCAGTTCTTC. It encodes CASSYTNYNEQFF.

The chain employs TRBV6-5 and TRBJ2-3, with D hard to call. Germline CDR1 MNHEY, CDR2 SVGAGI. This CDR3 has 15 amino acids. V was clipped by 7 bases and J by 2 bases, with 16 bases between them. The DNA for the CDR3 is TGTGCCAGCACCCAAGGGCCCGAGGCCACAGATACGCAGTATTTT. It translates to CASTQGPEATDTQYF.

Only one count was recorded for this clone. The V gene is TRBV30, the J gene TRBJ1-2, with D possibly TRBD1 on 6 matching bases. The CDR3 length is 14 residues. Germline loops: CDR1 GTSNPN, CDR2 SVGIG (reference sequence). V lost 4 bases and J 4 bases, leaving 16 bases between the germline ends. In DNA form, the CDR3 reads TGTGCCTGGAACCCGCCGGGGGCCGGCTATGGCTACACCTTC. Translating gives CAWNPPGAGYGYTF.

The V and J genes are TRBV4-2 and TRBJ2-1; maybe TRBD1 (5 bases). In germline, CDR1 is LGHNA, CDR2 YNFKEQ. Trimming took off 0 bases at V and 1 base at J, with 10 bases between the two ends. CDR3 length equals 16 residues. CDR3 in amino acids: CASSQEWTLSYNEQFF. CDR3 bases: TGTGCCAGCAGCCAAGAATGGACACTTTCCTACAATGAGCAGTTCTTC.

The chain uses TRBV4-2 and TRBJ2-5, with D possibly being TRBD1 (7 bases). The CDR3 runs 16 residues. CDR1 is LGHNA, CDR2 YNFKEQ, per germline. V dropped 4 bases and J dropped 5 bases, with 20 bases sitting between them. The CDR3 spells CASSPRQGPGEETQYF. Written as DNA, the CDR3 is TGTGCCAGCAGCCCTCGACAGGGTCCGGGAGAGGAGACCCAGTACTTC.

CDR3 coding DNA: TGTGCCAGCAGTCGGGGTGGTTCCTATAATTCACCCCTCCACTTT. It encodes CASSRGGSYNSPLHF. This chain uses TRBV6-5 with TRBJ1-6; the D is unclear. Between the trimmed V and J ends, which lost 5 bases and 1 base, there was a span of 9 bases. The length of the CDR3 is 15 residues. Looked up from germline, CDR1 is MNHEY and CDR2 is SVGAGI.

V gene TRBV6-1 combines with J gene TRBJ2-1; TRBD2 matches at 10 bases. The germline V gene has CDR1 MNHNS and CDR2 SASEGT. V shed 4 bases, J shed 1 base, and the junction held 7 bases outside the gene matches. CDR3 length equals 17 residues. CDR3 nucleotides: TGTGCCAGCAGTGCACCTAGCGGGGGTCTTTCCTACAATGAGCAGTTCTTC. This codes for CASSAPSGGLSYNEQFF.